Each of the 23 T cell receptor beta chains below was sequenced from the same sample in a study of cytomegalovirus exposure and HLA in healthy donors. With 60 Vbeta and 13 Jbeta primers, the PCR was carried out. Libraries were prepared by immunoSEQ multiplex PCR; TCRdb keeps only in-frame clonotypes and omits some of them. The repertoire holds about 150,000 clones, with about four fifths as singletons. Sequenced input: PBMCs. Receptor source: a man between 18 and 35 years old in good health and CMV-seronegative.

The chain employs TRBV4-3 and TRBJ2-3; 11 bases match TRBD2. Germline lookup yields CDR1 LGHNA and CDR2 YSLEER. Trimming cost V 0 bases and J 6 bases; bases outside gene matches: 11. This CDR3 is built from 18 residues. The CDR3 nucleotides read TGCGCCAGCAGCCAAGATCGCACTAGCGGGGGAGGGTCGGATACGCAGTATTTT. This gives the protein CASSQDRTSGGGSDTQYF.

The genes are TRBV19 and TRBJ1-3; the D gene is possibly TRBD1 (6 bases). From germline, CDR1 is LNHDA and CDR2 SQIVND (reference sequence). Trimming took 7 bases from V and 0 from J, leaving 16 bases between them. The CDR3 covers 16 residues. The CDR3 reads CASISSGGASGNTIYF. Here the CDR3 DNA reads TGTGCCAGTATCTCATCTGGGGGGGCCTCTGGAAACACCATATATTTT.

This clone has just one count. The rearrangement joins TRBV10-3 to TRBJ2-7, with a tentative D call TRBD1 (6 bases). The CDR3 length is 14 residues. V shed 4 bases and J shed 5 bases, with 15 bases lying between them. Germline V gene sequence: CDR1 ENHRY, CDR2 SYGVKD. CDR3 sequence reads: CAISVSGTSNEQYV. The DNA of the CDR3 is TGTGCCATCAGTGTTTCTGGGACATCCAACGAGCAGTACGTC.

V gene TRBV5-5 combines with J gene TRBJ2-7; D is ambiguous. Germline V gene data show CDR1 as SGHKS and CDR2 as YYEKEE (reference sequence). V was cut by 1 base and J by 3 bases, with 2 bases left in between. This CDR3 is built from 11 residues. The CDR3 sequence is CASSLHYEQYF. CDR3 sequence (DNA): TGTGCCAGCAGCTTGCACTACGAGCAGTACTTC.

Concerning this clone: At one end the junction does not follow the germline gene, possibly because of a read error. This chain joins TRBV6-5 and TRBJ1-2, with 8 bases lining up with TRBD1. The CDR3 is 12 residues long. CDR1 is MNHEY, CDR2 SVGAGI, per germline. The CDR3 DNA is TGTGCCAGCAGTTCCGGACAGGGTGGTCGGTCCTTC. The encoded protein is CASSSGQGGRSF.

The chain combines TRBV11-2 with TRBJ2-7; 11 nucleotides agree with TRBD2. The junction had 8 bases not matched to a gene; V was cut back by 0 bases and J by 7 bases. Germline V gene data show CDR1 as SGHAT and CDR2 as FQNNGV. The CDR3 spans 16 residues. The CDR3 reads CASSLDFLAGGEEQYV. The CDR3 bases are TGTGCCAGCAGCTTAGATTTCCTAGCGGGGGGAGAGGAGCAGTACGTC.

This rearrangement joins TRBV10-3 to TRBJ1-1, with D tentatively TRBD1 (5 bases). The CDR3 has 16 residues. Trimming removed 0 bases from V and 2 bases from J, with 13 bases in between. CDR1 is ENHRY and CDR2 is SYGVKD in the germline V gene. CDR3 sequence: CAISESGSRTNTEAFF. The CDR3 DNA is TGTGCCATCAGTGAGTCAGGGTCACGGACAAACACTGAAGCTTTCTTT.

In DNA form, the CDR3 reads TGTGCCAGCAGCGAGACCAGGAAGCGGGGGGGAACCTCATTAAACTACAATGAGCAGTTCTTC. Translated: CASSETRKRGGTSLNYNEQFF. The rearrangement uses TRBV9 and TRBJ2-1, with 10 bases identical to TRBD2. Looked up from germline, CDR1 is SGDLS and CDR2 is YYNGEE. The CDR3 loop spans 21 amino acids. The V segment lost 3 bases and the J segment 3 bases; nucleotides outside the gene matches: 21.

The V call is TRBV29-1, the J call TRBJ2-1; TRBD2 might be the D (5 bases). The V and J ends lost 0 bases and 4 bases respectively, with 13 bases between them. CDR1 and CDR2 (germline): SQVTM, ANQGSEA. This CDR3 is built from 15 residues. The CDR3 sequence: CSVEDTDSVYNEQFF. The CDR3 DNA is TGCAGCGTTGAAGATACGGACTCTGTTTACAATGAGCAGTTCTTC.

This clone occurred once. The V gene is TRBV27, the J gene TRBJ1-3; perhaps TRBD1 as D (5 bases). V lost 1 base, J lost 1 base, and 8 bases lay in between. This CDR3 is built from 15 residues. From germline, CDR1 is MNHEY and CDR2 SMNVEV (reference sequence). The CDR3 is CASSLFAGSGNTIYF. CDR3 DNA: TGTGCCAGCAGTTTATTTGCAGGGTCTGGAAACACCATATATTTT.

J is TRBJ2-1 and V is TRBV4-1; the D gene is possibly TRBD2 (6 bases). Per the germline V gene, CDR1 is MGHRA and CDR2 is YSYEKL. This CDR3 is 14 amino acids long. Trimming pared 4 bases from V and 8 bases from J, leaving 15 bases between. The CDR3 loop reads CASSPGVGFDEQFF. Here the CDR3 DNA reads TGCGCCAGCAGCCCGGGAGTTGGGTTCGATGAGCAGTTCTTC.

The chain carries TRBV19 and TRBJ1-1; tentatively, D is TRBD1 (5 bases). Germline CDR1 LNHDA, CDR2 SQIVND (reference sequence). The CDR3 runs to 16 residues. Trimming cost V 5 bases and J 1 base, with 17 bases left between them. The CDR3 loop is CASSSRTSVGNTEAFF. CDR3 in DNA: TGTGCCAGTAGTTCCCGGACATCGGTGGGGAACACTGAAGCTTTCTTT.

The V gene is TRBV10-3, the J gene TRBJ2-1; TRBD1 is a possible D gene (5 bases). The ends were cut back, 6 bases at V and 2 bases at J, with 8 bases in the middle. This CDR3 is 13 amino acids long. Germline CDR1 is ENHRY and CDR2 is SYGVKD. The chain's CDR3 is CAIRSDTYNEQFF. The CDR3 DNA reads TGTGCCATCAGGTCGGACACCTACAATGAGCAGTTCTTC.

The chain joins TRBV27 to TRBJ2-2, with TRBD1 as a possible D gene (6 bases). V dropped 0 bases and J dropped 2 bases, with 13 bases sitting between them. From germline, CDR1 is MNHEY and CDR2 SMNVEV (reference sequence). The CDR3 covers 17 residues. The CDR3 here is CASSLSILGANTGELFF. DNA for the CDR3: TGTGCCAGCAGTTTATCGATATTGGGGGCTAACACCGGGGAGCTGTTTTTT.

This clone was found once. The chain joins TRBV6-1 to TRBJ2-5; tentatively, D is TRBD1 (6 bases). This CDR3 comprises 15 residues. In germline, CDR1 is MNHNS, CDR2 SASEGT. Trimming stripped 5 bases from V and 5 bases from J, with 18 bases between. The CDR3 sequence is CASSSYTGGQETQYF. The DNA of the CDR3 is TGTGCCAGCAGTTCCTACACTGGGGGCCAGGAGACCCAGTACTTC.

This clone was seen a single time. Written as DNA, the CDR3 is TGTGCCAGTTCTCCGGGTGGCCCCCAAGAGACCCAGTACTTC. Its protein is CASSPGGPQETQYF. The chain links TRBV19 to TRBJ2-5; D ambiguous. CDR3 length: 14 amino acids. V lost 8 bases, J lost 1 base, and 14 bases lay in between. Germline V gene lookup returns CDR1 LNHDA and CDR2 SQIVND (reference sequence).

V usage is TRBV19 and J usage is TRBJ2-5; tentative D call: TRBD2 (6 bases). In germline, CDR1 is LNHDA, CDR2 SQIVND (reference sequence). The germline V and J ends were trimmed by 3 bases and 5 bases, with 19 bases remaining between them. The CDR3 is 16 residues long. In nucleotides, the CDR3 is TGTGCCAGTAGTATGGACTCTAGGAGGGGTCATGAGACCCAGTACTTC. This gives the protein CASSMDSRRGHETQYF.

This clone was picked up a small number of times. The chain uses TRBV21-1 and TRBJ1-5; TRBD1, the table's D call, lacks a check against the DNA. TRBV21-1 is an annotated pseudogene. This CDR3 spans 15 amino acids. The CDR3 spells CAAHRGVGINQPQHF. Written as DNA, the CDR3 is TGTGCCGCTCACAGGGGCGTTGGGATTAATCAGCCCCAGCATTTT.

This CDR3 reads CASSFFDRQSLYF. The CDR3 DNA is TGTGCCAGCAGCTTTTTTGACAGGCAAAGTTTGTACTTC. V and J are TRBV7-2 and TRBJ2-7, with D possibly matching TRBD1 (6 bases). V was trimmed by 3 bases and J by 12 bases, leaving 18 bases between them. Germline assignment: CDR1 SGHTA and CDR2 FQGNSA. The CDR3 length is 13 residues.

The chain is built from TRBV2 and TRBJ2-7, with 8 bases identical to TRBD2. The trim removed 6 bases at V and 6 bases at J, leaving 16 bases unmatched. The CDR3 totals 16 residues. Germline CDR1 and CDR2: SNHLY and FYNNEI. The DNA of the CDR3 is TGTGCCAGCAGGGGGGGTCTAGCGGGCCTTCCCCTCGAGCAGTACGTC. It is translated as CASRGGLAGLPLEQYV.

This clone was found a few times. The rearrangement uses TRBV7-9 and TRBJ1-2, with unresolved D. The V end was cut by 2 bases, the J end by 3 bases, with 10 bases between. CDR1 is SEHNR, CDR2 FQNEAQ, per germline (reference sequence). The CDR3 runs 14 residues. CDR3: CASSLNGGHYGYTF. CDR3 nucleotide sequence: TGTGCCAGCAGCTTAAACGGAGGACACTATGGCTACACCTTC. Full variable domain (remainder filled in from reference TRBV7-9 and TRBJ1-2): DTGVSQNPRHKITKRGQNVTFRCDPISEHNRLYWYRQTLGQGPEFLTYFQNEAQLEKSRLLSDRFSAERPKGSFSTLEIQRTEQGDSAMYLCASSLNGGHYGYTFGSGTRLTVV.

The rearrangement joins TRBV19 to TRBJ2-1, with 7 positions matching TRBD2. The CDR3 runs 16 residues. V was clipped by 5 bases and J by 0 bases; unmatched bases: 7. The germline V gene encodes CDR1 LNHDA and CDR2 SQIVND (reference sequence). The CDR3 here is CASSLLALSSYNEQFF. The CDR3 DNA reads TGTGCCAGTAGTTTACTAGCGCTCAGCTCCTACAATGAGCAGTTCTTC.

The rearrangement uses TRBV4-1 and TRBJ2-7, with TRBD1 matching over 7 bases. Trimming at V came to 1 base and at J to 1 base, leaving 4 bases not matched to a gene. The germline CDR1 and CDR2 sequences are MGHRA and YSYEKL. The CDR3 spans 15 residues. The CDR3 sequence is CASSQGTGASYEQYV. CDR3 nucleotide sequence: TGCGCCAGCAGCCAAGGGACAGGAGCGTCCTACGAGCAGTACGTC.